This is a list of T cell receptor beta chains from one sample in a study of cytotoxic CD8 clonotypes in ibrutinib-treated CLL. Data came from immunoSEQ multiplex PCR; TCRdb stores just in-frame clones and leaves some out. The table records about 300,000 clones, approximately 76% of them present only once. Sample: PBMCs, taken at disease progression, from a patient treated with ibrutinib. These receptors originate from a human donor with chronic lymphocytic leukemia. CDR3s include the opening cysteine and the closing phenylalanine or tryptophan.

j_call	v_call	cdr3_aa
TRBJ2-1	TRBV7-9	CASTLGHEQFF
TRBJ1-5	TRBV7-9	CASSLDGHGRQPQHF
TRBJ2-7	TRBV6-1	CASSEWGLSHYEQYF
TRBJ1-2	TRBV7-9	CASSLVGENGYTF
TRBJ2-6	TRBV10-3	CAISVGNSGANVLTF
TRBJ1-2	TRBV18	CASSPDSNYGYTF
TRBJ2-5	TRBV7-2	CASSPGLLGETQYF
TRBJ2-7	TRBV28	CASSLSPYYEQYF
TRBJ2-1	TRBV4-1	CASSRNAREQFF
TRBJ2-7	TRBV18	CASTRTGPYEQYF
TRBJ2-6	TRBV27	CASRGGTFETGPSGANVLTF
TRBJ1-2	TRBV5-1	CASRPYTDGGYTF
TRBJ2-7	TRBV28	CARPDLCEQYF
TRBJ2-5	TRBV4-2	CASSQHGATGGAETQYF
TRBJ2-2	TRBV6-1	CATALAGAITGELFF
TRBJ1-2	TRBV5-1	CASSTRTANYGYTF
TRBJ2-1	TRBV21-1	CASSHPDIFYNEQFF
TRBJ2-1	TRBV2	CASRTSGSWNEQFF
TRBJ1-4	TRBV5-6	CASSITGRAGEKLFF
TRBJ1-1	TRBV6-5	CASSYPGLMNTEAFF
TRBJ1-2	TRBV11-2	CASSLRGQGHGYTF
TRBJ2-2	TRBV7-8	CASGGLAHTGELFF
TRBJ2-7	TRBV9	CASSPTGTGGYSYEQYF
TRBJ2-7	TRBV2	CASIGLAYEQYF
TRBJ2-7	TRBV11-1	CASSWGQGAIEQYF
TRBJ1-1	TRBV5-1	CASSLASGAEAFF
TRBJ1-5	TRBV28	CASRAGTGEWSNQPQHF
TRBJ2-3	TRBV2	CASTRTSGGSTDTQYF
TRBJ1-2	TRBV9	CASNPPRRGGADGYTF
TRBJ2-6	TRBV4-3	CASSQGVVSSGANVLTF
TRBJ1-2	TRBV9	CASSRTTGTGVEGGYTF
TRBJ1-2	TRBV20-1	CSANGYTF
TRBJ2-3	TRBV7-3	CASWGTGHTTSTDTQYF
TRBJ2-7	TRBV6-8	CAKRLAIGMGYEQYF
TRBJ2-6	TRBV7-3	CASSFSGSGANVLTF
TRBJ1-2	TRBV5-4	CASSFPGTGGIYGYTF
TRBJ1-1	TRBV19	CASSPRGFHTEAFF
TRBJ1-1	TRBV6-1	CASSEGAHTEAFF
TRBJ2-7	TRBV2	CASSEAPGTGYEQYF
TRBJ2-5	TRBV11-2	CASSLSRPQETQYF
TRBJ1-5	TRBV7-9	CASSLDRDQPQHF
TRBJ1-4	TRBV10-1	CASSEGVSDEKLFF
TRBJ2-3	TRBV18	CASSRSQGTDTQYF
TRBJ2-5	TRBV9	CASSVGTGETQYF
TRBJ1-2	TRBV19	CASRQHYGYTF
TRBJ1-4	TRBV6-6	CASHTGTGGSEKLFF
TRBJ2-7	TRBV5-4	CASSLPSTYEQYF
TRBJ1-4	TRBV5-4	CASSAGTGEKLFF
TRBJ2-5	TRBV19	CASSMISGGVQETQYF
TRBJ2-2	TRBV4-3	CASSQGLGQGVNTGELFF
TRBJ1-2	TRBV18	CASSPSVFIDGYTF
TRBJ1-1	TRBV19	CASSIVGRKNTEAFF
TRBJ1-2	TRBV19	CASSIVSSSGYTF
TRBJ2-3	TRBV5-1	CASSLEAGKDTQYF
TRBJ1-2	TRBV2	CATGTNSGAYGYTF
TRBJ1-4	TRBV5-3	CARSLLGMDTRRATNEKLFF
TRBJ1-4	TRBV19	CASSIASGGNEKLFF
TRBJ2-5	TRBV9	CASSVAQGGETQYF
TRBJ2-5	TRBV4-1	CASSQGTPFEETQYF